These 21 T cell receptor beta chains came from one sample sequenced in a study of beta chain features in type 1 diabetes (dated by TCRdb to the late 2010s). What the authors observed across the whole study: A moderate but significant shortening of TCRB CDR3 length was observed in type 1 diabetes patients in all four CD4+ subsets.

Libraries were built with the immunoSEQ multiplex PCR assay. The High Capacity cDNA Reverse Transcription Kit was used to reverse transcribe all of the isolated RNA, meaning that expressed TCRB transcripts were what got sequenced. TCRdb's version of the immuneACCESS table is confined to in-frame rearrangements and falls short of the full clone set. An unresolved V gene accounts for under half of the shortfall where checked; the remainder is of unknown origin. This sample gives around 150,000 clones in total; 9% of them show up just once. The ten largest account for about 0.65% of the sample. These receptors have no known antigen. The sequencing sample was made of central memory CD4+ T cells from blood. These receptors were obtained from a woman between 25 and 40 years old with type 1 diabetes.

This clone was observed a handful of times. This rearrangement joins TRBV9 to TRBJ1-2; 7 bases are shared with TRBD1. Unmatched junction bases numbered 1, after V lost 3 bases and J lost 2 bases. CDR3 length equals 13 residues. Germline lookup yields CDR1 SGDLS and CDR2 YYNGEE. DNA of the CDR3: TGTGCCAGCAGCGGGGACAGCAACTATGGCTACACCTTC. Translated: CASSGDSNYGYTF. The full variable domain, rest sourced from reference TRBV9 and TRBJ1-2, is DSGVTQTPKHLITATGQRVTLRCSPRSGDLSVYWYQQSLDQGLQFLIQYYNGEERAKGNILERFSAQQFPDLHSELNLSSLELGDSALYFCASSGDSNYGYTFGSGTRLTVV.

Here the CDR3 DNA reads TGTGCCAGCAGCCCCTTGAACGGACTCACAGATACGCAGTATTTT. Protein product: CASSPLNGLTDTQYF. The chain employs TRBV7-3 and TRBJ2-3; tentative D call: TRBD2 (5 bases). CDR3 length: 15 residues. The germline V and J ends were trimmed by 5 bases and 2 bases, with 14 bases remaining between them. The V gene's germline CDR1 is SGHTA and CDR2 FQGTGA.

This clone was picked up a small number of times. The V and J genes are TRBV21-1 and TRBJ2-1; the tabulated D call, TRBD1, remains unverified against the DNA. TRBV21-1 is a pseudogene. This CDR3 contains 16 residues. As DNA, the CDR3 is TGTGCCAGCAGCACCAGGGCAGGGCTCCCCTACAATGAGCAGTTCTTC. Translating gives CASSTRAGLPYNEQFF.

This clone occurred a few times. The chain couples TRBV7-9 to TRBJ2-7; 8 bases agree with TRBD2. The CDR3 sequence is 15 residues long. CDR1 is SEHNR, CDR2 FQNEAQ, per germline (reference sequence). V trimming: 5 bases; J trimming: 3 bases; junction bases outside the gene matches: 9. The CDR3 DNA reads as TGTGCCAGCAGCCCAGTAGGGACTAGGGTCTACGAGCAGTACTTC. Protein: CASSPVGTRVYEQYF.

In its sample, this clone was seen a few times. The chain couples TRBV29-1 to TRBJ2-7; a possible D gene is TRBD1 (7 bases). Trimming left V 6 bases short and J 0 bases short, with 12 bases between. Germline V gene lookup returns CDR1 SQVTM and CDR2 ANQGSEA. The CDR3 sequence is 13 residues long. CDR3 loop: CSVGGQSSYEQYF. The DNA of the CDR3 is TGCAGCGTGGGGGGACAGAGCTCCTACGAGCAGTACTTC.

The table lists this clone with a few counts. This chain joins TRBV7-9 and TRBJ2-2; TRBD1 matches 12 bases. Per germline, CDR1 SEHNR and CDR2 FQNEAQ (reference sequence). With 3 bases clipped from V and 6 bases from J, the junction kept 2 bases outside the gene matches. CDR3 length: 15 amino acids. CDR3 protein: CASSFRDRGPGELFF. The CDR3 DNA sequence: TGTGCCAGCAGCTTCCGGGACAGGGGGCCCGGGGAGCTGTTTTTT.

A few counts support this clone. The chain recombines TRBV4-1 with TRBJ2-1; TRBD2 matches at 11 bases. The germline gives CDR1 MGHRA, CDR2 YSYEKL. The V and J ends lost 3 bases and 6 bases, in that order; junction bases with no gene match: 10. This CDR3 is built from 17 residues. CDR3 DNA sequence: TGCGCCAGCAGCCACCCCTTGCGGACTAGCGGGCTCAATGAGCAGTTCTTC. Its protein product is CASSHPLRTSGLNEQFF.

This clone was picked up a small number of times. The chain uses TRBV28 and TRBJ2-3, with D possibly TRBD1 on 6 matching bases. Trimming left V 7 bases short and J 6 bases short, with 20 bases between. The CDR3 contains 15 residues. CDR1 and CDR2 (germline): MDHEN, SYDVKM. The CDR3 is CASTMPRDNTDTQYF. Written as DNA, the CDR3 is TGTGCCAGCACAATGCCTCGGGACAATACCGATACGCAGTATTTT.

The chain couples TRBV5-1 to TRBJ2-7; TRBD2 matches 12 bases. CDR1 is SGHRS and CDR2 is YFSETQ in the germline V gene. The CDR3 sequence is 14 residues long. J lost 5 bases, V lost 6 bases, and 6 bases had no gene match. The CDR3: CASKLAGGFDEQYF. For the CDR3, the DNA is TGCGCCAGCAAACTAGCGGGAGGTTTCGACGAGCAGTACTTC.

V usage is TRBV7-2 and J usage is TRBJ1-2, with 7 nucleotides matching TRBD1. J gave up 1 base and V 7 bases, and 6 bases lay outside the gene matches. The CDR3 consists of 14 residues. CDR1 is SGHTA, CDR2 FQGNSA, per germline. CDR3 loop: CASKRDSNNYGYTF. The CDR3 nucleotides read TGTGCCAGCAAAAGGGACAGCAATAACTATGGCTACACCTTC.

This chain connects TRBV6-1 to TRBJ1-2; TRBD1 matches 10 bases. V was clipped by 7 bases and J by 0 bases; unmatched bases: 5. The length of the CDR3 is 15 residues. Germline CDR1 MNHNS, CDR2 SASEGT. CDR3 residues: CASKVGTGANYGYTF. The CDR3 DNA is TGTGCCAGCAAGGTCGGGACAGGGGCTAACTATGGCTACACCTTC.

This rearrangement joins TRBV18 to TRBJ2-5, with a weak D call TRBD2 (6 bases). Germline loops: CDR1 KGHSH, CDR2 LQKENI. The CDR3 covers 15 residues. Between the trimmed V and J ends, which lost 2 bases and 4 bases, there was a span of 14 bases. This CDR3 reads CASSPASQGGETQYF. Written as DNA, the CDR3 is TGTGCCAGCTCACCAGCGTCCCAGGGAGGAGAGACCCAGTACTTC.

This clone was seen more than once but under ten times. V and J are TRBV7-8 and TRBJ2-1; weak D call: TRBD2 (6 bases). The CDR3 is 14 amino acids. The V end lost 1 base, the J end lost 3 bases, and 7 bases lay between the germline ends. Germline CDR1 SGHVS, CDR2 FQNEAQ. The CDR3 DNA reads as TGTGCCAGCAGCTTAGTTAGCGGCTACAATGAGCAGTTCTTC. Translation: CASSLVSGYNEQFF.

This clone was found a few times. The rearrangement joins TRBV28 to TRBJ1-1, with a tentative D call TRBD1 (5 bases). The CDR3 runs 13 residues. V was trimmed by 11 bases and J by 4 bases, leaving 17 bases between them. The germline gives CDR1 MDHEN, CDR2 SYDVKM. CDR3 sequence: CAANGALITEAFF. In nucleotides, the CDR3 is TGTGCCGCAAATGGGGCCCTGATCACTGAAGCTTTCTTT. The variable domain in full, completed from reference TRBV28 and TRBJ1-1, reads DVKVTQSSRYLVKRTGEKVFLECVQDMDHENMFWYRQDPGLGLRLIYFSYDVKMKEKGDIPEGYSVSREKKERFSLILESASTNQTSMYLCAANGALITEAFFGQGTRLTVV.

This rearrangement joins TRBV25-1 to TRBJ2-5, with 14 bases aligning to TRBD2. With 8 bases clipped from V and 5 bases from J, the junction kept 7 bases outside the gene matches. Germline CDR1 MGHDK, CDR2 SYGVNS. The CDR3 has 15 residues. CDR3 nucleotides: TGTGCCAGCGCCGGGACTAGCGGGAGCGGGGAGACCCAGTACTTC. This translates into CASAGTSGSGETQYF.

The gene calls are TRBV2 and TRBJ1-2; 7 positions match TRBD1. Germline V gene lookup returns CDR1 SNHLY and CDR2 FYNNEI. Losses at the gene ends were 1 base for V and 4 bases for J; bases not matched to a gene: 6. The CDR3 sequence is 15 residues long. The CDR3 DNA is TGTGCCAGCAGTGAAGAGACAGGGTCCCCCTATGGCTACACCTTC. Protein sequence: CASSEETGSPYGYTF.

The V and J genes are TRBV19 and TRBJ2-4; 13 bases map to TRBD2. The V and J ends lost 4 bases and 5 bases, in that order; junction bases with no gene match: 8. The CDR3 runs to 17 residues. Looked up from germline, CDR1 is LNHDA and CDR2 is SQIVND (reference sequence). The DNA for the CDR3 is TGTGCCAGTAGTAGATCCCAACTAGCGGGAGGGGAAAACATTCAGTACTTC. Translated, it gives CASSRSQLAGGENIQYF.

The CDR3 protein is CASSRRTGGGYGYTF. The CDR3 region has the DNA TGTGCCAGCAGTCGAAGGACAGGGGGCGGTTATGGCTACACCTTC. The J gene is TRBJ1-2, the V gene TRBV28; TRBD1 agrees at 11 bases. The CDR3 runs to 15 residues. V lost 5 bases, J lost 5 bases, and 7 bases stayed unmatched. Germline CDR1 and CDR2: MDHEN and SYDVKM.

The chain links TRBV18 to TRBJ1-5; D might be TRBD1 (5 bases). CDR1 and CDR2 (germline): KGHSH, LQKENI. Trimming stripped 6 bases from V and 3 bases from J, with 15 bases between. The CDR3 sequence is 15 residues long. The CDR3, as DNA: TGTGCCAGCTCTAATACGCAGGGCCCCAATCAGCCCCAGCATTTT. This codes for CASSNTQGPNQPQHF.

To note about this clone: It is unclear where the CDR3 begins or ends on the DNA, so no DNA is shown, and the CDR3 is as TCRdb lists it. CDR3: CSVGRGTLTGVFF. V usage is TRBV29-1 and J usage is TRBJ2-1; the D call of TRBD2 is as the table states it, not checked on the DNA. The V gene's germline CDR1 is SQVTM and CDR2 ANQGSEA. Including both end residues, the CDR3 is 13 amino acids long.

This clone was detected a few times. The chain employs TRBV29-1 and TRBJ1-1, with 10 positions matching TRBD1. The junction had 16 bases not matched to a gene; V was cut back by 7 bases and J by 5 bases. The CDR3 totals 16 residues. Germline lookup yields CDR1 SQVTM and CDR2 ANQGSEA. The CDR3 sequence is CSALEGQGSFWTEAFF. DNA of the CDR3: TGCAGCGCCCTCGAGGGACAGGGGAGTTTTTGGACTGAAGCTTTCTTT.